The source of this T cell receptor (beta chain) is a study of early T cells in non-severe SARS-CoV-2 infection. The wider study: Sequencing input comprised bulk RNA from unsorted whole blood; chain pairing was not available.

Researchers attached unique molecular identifiers to individual cDNA molecules. Each CDR3 protein gets one entry after TCRdb re-called the 5' RACE reads with MiXCR. The sample has fewer than 55,000 distinct CDR3 sequences, less than 9.5% seen once; the top ten hold under 5%. The sample holds many counts of this clonotype. The antigen is unknown. The germline V gene encodes CDR1 DFQATT and CDR2 SNEGSKA (reference sequence). The CDR3 has 15 residues. V was clipped by 6 bases and J by 1 base; unmatched bases: 8. Findings and caveats of the study: There was a bias toward anti-spike CD8 responses in VDJdb matching, which missed private and CD4 specificities.

Sequenced sample: whole blood. The genes are TRBV20-1 and TRBJ1-3; 8 nucleotides line up with TRBD1. The clonotype comes from an adult who was a healthcare worker with PCR-confirmed SARS-CoV-2 infection or an uninfected control (not recorded which). CDR3 DNA sequence: TGCAGTGCGTCCCCAGGACAGGGTTCTGGAAACACCATATATTTT. It yields the protein CSASPGQGSGNTIYF.